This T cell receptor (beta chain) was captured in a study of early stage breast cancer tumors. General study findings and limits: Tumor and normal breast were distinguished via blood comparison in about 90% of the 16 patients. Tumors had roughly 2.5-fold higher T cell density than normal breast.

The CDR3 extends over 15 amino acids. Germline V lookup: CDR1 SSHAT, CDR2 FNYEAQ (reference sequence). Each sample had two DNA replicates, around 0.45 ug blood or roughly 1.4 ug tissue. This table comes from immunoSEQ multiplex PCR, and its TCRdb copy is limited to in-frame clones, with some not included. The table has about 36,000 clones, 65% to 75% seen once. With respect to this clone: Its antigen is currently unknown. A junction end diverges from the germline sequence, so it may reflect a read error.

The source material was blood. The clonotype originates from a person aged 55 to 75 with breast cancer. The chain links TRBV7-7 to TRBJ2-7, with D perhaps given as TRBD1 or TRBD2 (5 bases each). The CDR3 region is CASSLGDGPTYEQYF. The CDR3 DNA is TGTGCTAGCAGCTTAGGGGACGGACCCACCTACGAGCAGTACTTC.